This T cell receptor beta chain was obtained from a study of T-cell memory formation after mild COVID-19. TCRdb redid the calling of the 5' RACE reads with MiXCR, one entry per CDR3 protein. Among about 250,000 distinct CDR3 sequences listed, 15% were seen once. The sequencing input was PBMCs or a T cell subset sorted from them (not recorded which). The TCR originated in an adult woman who had mild COVID-19 (a few samples of this study predate the infection). Cell type and time point are not known.

CDR3 bases: TGTGCCAGCAGCTTAGTATCCGATAGCAATCAGCCCCAGCATTTT. Translation: CASSLVSDSNQPQHF. The chain is built from TRBV7-2 and TRBJ1-5; D is undetermined. This CDR3 contains 15 residues. Per the germline V gene, CDR1 is SGHTA and CDR2 is FQGNSA. V was cut by 1 base and J by 0 bases, with 7 bases left in between.